This T cell receptor (beta chain) was identified in a study of blood T cell repertoires in COVID-19. This CDR3 is built from 14 residues. Looked up from germline, CDR1 is MNHEY and CDR2 is SVGAGI. The ends were cut back, 6 bases at V and 12 bases at J, with 23 bases in the middle. There are a few counts of this clone. Here immunoSEQ multiplex PCR was the method, and the copy in TCRdb shows in-frame clones only, minus some. The table lists fewer than 400,000 clones, 80% to 90% of them singletons. Specimen: PBMCs or T cells enriched from blood (not recorded which). The TCR comes from a man aged 25 to 40 who had recovered from COVID-19. The V gene is TRBV6-5, the J gene TRBJ1-2, with TRBD1 as a possible D gene (5 bases). CDR3 amino acids: CASRGGAGGSLDTF. The CDR3 bases are TGTGCCAGCAGAGGAGGGGCAGGAGGGAGTCTCGACACCTTC.